These 31 T cell receptor beta chains share one sample of origin, sequenced in a study of blood T cell repertoires in COVID-19. Using immunoSEQ multiplex PCR, the repertoire was profiled, and TCRdb retains in-frame clones only, with some absent. Of fewer than 300,000 clones listed, approximately 88% are singletons. Sequenced sample: peripheral blood. The receptors come from a human donor with COVID-19, enrolled during active disease. The donor label of this sample is uncertain.

The rearrangement links TRBV3-1 (or the pseudogene TRBV3-2) to TRBJ2-3; unclear D gene. Trimming removed 6 bases from V and 2 bases from J, with 6 bases in between. Germline CDR1 is LGHDT and CDR2 is YNNKEL (reference sequence). The CDR3 has 12 residues. In nucleotides, the CDR3 is TGTGCCAGCAGTCTTAACACAGATACGCAGTATTTT. It is translated as CASSLNTDTQYF.

The V and J genes are TRBV7-9 and TRBJ1-2, with 8 bases lining up with TRBD1. Trimming removed 5 bases from V and 3 bases from J; junction bases left unmatched: 14. The CDR3 has 17 amino acids. CDR1 SEHNR and CDR2 FQNEAQ come from the germline V gene (reference sequence). The chain's CDR3 is CASSPEVGQGADYGYTF. The CDR3 DNA reads as TGTGCCAGCAGCCCCGAAGTAGGGCAGGGGGCTGACTATGGCTACACCTTC.

This chain connects TRBV4-3 to TRBJ2-3, with unresolved D. The CDR3 runs to 15 residues. Germline CDR1 LGHNA, CDR2 YSLEER. The ends were cut back, 1 base at V and 1 base at J, with 9 bases in the middle. This CDR3 reads CASSQALQGTDTQYF. The CDR3 coding sequence is TGCGCCAGCAGCCAAGCTCTGCAGGGCACAGATACGCAGTATTTT.

The rearrangement links TRBV11-2 to TRBJ2-7, with TRBD2 identical over 10 bases. J was trimmed by 6 bases and V by 5 bases; bases with no gene match: 7. The CDR3 has 14 residues. The germline V gene encodes CDR1 SGHAT and CDR2 FQNNGV. CDR3 sequence reads: CASSKAGGPGEQYF. The CDR3 bases are TGTGCCAGCAGCAAAGCGGGAGGGCCCGGCGAGCAGTACTTC.

This chain links TRBV3-1 (or the pseudogene TRBV3-2) with TRBJ1-6, with 7 bases fitting TRBD1. The V gene's germline CDR1 is LGHDT and CDR2 YNNKEL (reference sequence). The V segment lost 0 bases and the J segment 6 bases; nucleotides outside the gene matches: 11. The CDR3 is made up of 18 amino acids. The CDR3 is CASSQDLVAGGGNSPLHF. The CDR3, as DNA: TGTGCCAGCAGCCAAGATTTAGTGGCAGGGGGTGGTAATTCACCCCTCCACTTT.

V and J are TRBV2 and TRBJ2-7, with D tentatively TRBD1 (5 bases). The CDR3 consists of 13 residues. Germline V CDR1 and CDR2: SNHLY, FYNNEI. Trimming shortened V by 6 bases and J by 3 bases, and 12 bases separated the two germline ends. The CDR3 region is CASRAFQGYEQYF. The CDR3 DNA reads TGTGCCAGCAGGGCATTTCAGGGCTACGAGCAGTACTTC. Together with reference TRBV2 and TRBJ2-7, the CDR3 gives the full variable domain: EPEVTQTPSHQVTQMGQEVILRCVPISNHLYFYWYRQILGQKVEFLVSFYNNEISEKSEIFDDQFSVERPDGSNFTLKIRSTKLEDSAMYFCASRAFQGYEQYFGPGTRLTVT.

A few counts support this clone. The V gene is TRBV5-4, the J gene TRBJ2-2, with 11 bases identical to TRBD2. Trimming cost V 0 bases and J 2 bases; bases outside gene matches: 6. CDR3 length: 18 amino acids. The V gene's germline CDR1 is SGHNT and CDR2 YYREEE (reference sequence). The CDR3 DNA sequence: TGTGCCAGCAGCTTGGCGAGTAGCGGGAGGGCAAACACCGGGGAGCTGTTTTTT. Residues: CASSLASSGRANTGELFF.

This clone occurred many times. The V gene is TRBV5-3, the J gene TRBJ1-2; D not resolved. TRBV5-3 is filed as an ORF, its function uncertain. V lost 0 bases, J lost 3 bases, and 18 bases lay in between. CDR3 length equals 17 residues. CDR3 sequence (DNA): TGTGCCAGAAGCTTGGCGGGTTGGAGGGCCGAAGACTATGGCTACACCTTC. It codes for CARSLAGWRAEDYGYTF.

This chain connects TRBV2 to TRBJ1-1; 9 nucleotides align to TRBD1. Losses at the gene ends were 6 bases for V and 4 bases for J; bases not matched to a gene: 6. The CDR3 contains 14 residues. CDR1 is SNHLY and CDR2 is FYNNEI in the germline V gene. In nucleotides, the CDR3 is TGTGCCAGCAGACACAGGGGGCCCACCACTGAAGCTTTCTTT. As protein: CASRHRGPTTEAFF.

The chain is built from TRBV11-2 and TRBJ1-2; possibly TRBD1 for D (5 bases). CDR1 and CDR2 (germline): SGHAT, FQNNGV. The CDR3 length is 13 residues. V was shortened by 6 bases and J by 3 bases, with 11 bases between the two germline ends. The CDR3 DNA sequence: TGTGCCAGCAGACCGACAGCCTACTATGGCTACACCTTC. The encoded protein is CASRPTAYYGYTF.

The CDR3 here is CASSETGTGITGELFF. For the CDR3, the DNA is TGTGCCAGCAGTGAGACCGGGACAGGGATCACCGGGGAGCTGTTTTTT. This chain joins TRBV25-1 and TRBJ2-2; 9 nucleotides align to TRBD1. The CDR3 length is 16 residues. Germline values: CDR1 MGHDK, CDR2 SYGVNS. V was pared by 3 bases and J by 4 bases, with 6 bases of the junction left unmatched.

The chain combines TRBV7-2 with TRBJ1-1, with D perhaps TRBD1 (5 bases). Trimming took 3 bases from V and 5 from J, leaving 13 bases between them. CDR1 is SGHTA, CDR2 FQGNSA, per germline. CDR3 length: 14 amino acids. The CDR3 nucleotides read TGTGCCAGCAGCTTCTTATCGGACATAACTGAAGCTTTCTTT. This translates into CASSFLSDITEAFF.

V and J are TRBV28 and TRBJ2-3; 7 bases fit TRBD1. Germline values: CDR1 MDHEN, CDR2 SYDVKM. The CDR3 length is 16 residues. V trimming: 5 bases; J trimming: 5 bases; junction bases outside the gene matches: 13. The CDR3 loop is CASSRETGIVGDTQYF. The CDR3 nucleotides read TGTGCCAGCAGTAGGGAGACAGGGATAGTCGGAGATACGCAGTATTTT.

The chain links TRBV5-4 to TRBJ2-1; 9 bases match TRBD2. V gave up 5 bases and J gave up 5 bases; unmatched junction bases: 5. Germline loops: CDR1 SGHNT, CDR2 YYREEE (reference sequence). CDR3 size: 14 residues. The CDR3 region has the DNA TGTGCCAGCAGTCATAAGCGGGGGGACAATGAGCAGTTCTTC. This translates into CASSHKRGDNEQFF.

The chain carries TRBV6-6 and TRBJ1-4, with 7 bases matching TRBD1. Per germline, CDR1 MNHNY and CDR2 SVGAGI (reference sequence). The CDR3 is 16 amino acids. After removal of 7 bases from V and 11 bases from J, the junction contained 19 bases not matched to a gene. CDR3 amino acids: CASIPEVLRQGRKLFF. In DNA form, the CDR3 reads TGTGCCAGCATCCCCGAGGTGTTGAGACAGGGCCGTAAACTGTTTTTT.

The V call is TRBV5-6, the J call TRBJ2-1, with 10 bases aligning to TRBD2. This CDR3 region has 15 residues. CDR1 and CDR2 from the germline V gene are SGHDT and YYEEEE. Unmatched junction bases numbered 7, after V lost 1 base and J lost 9 bases. The CDR3 DNA reads TGTGCCAGCAGCTTGATGGCTAGCGGGAGAGTTGAGCAGTTCTTC. Encoded protein: CASSLMASGRVEQFF.

The chain links TRBV7-2 to TRBJ1-1; 8 bases align to TRBD1. With V trimmed by 4 bases and J by 10 bases, 8 bases remained unmatched. The length of the CDR3 is 13 residues. CDR1 is SGHTA, CDR2 FQGNSA, per germline. This CDR3 is CASSSQGEARAFF. For the CDR3, the DNA is TGTGCCAGCAGCTCACAGGGGGAAGCTCGAGCTTTCTTT.

The gene calls are TRBV24-1 and TRBJ2-5; D is possibly TRBD1 (6 bases). V was trimmed by 4 bases and J by 5 bases, leaving 13 bases between them. CDR1 is KGHDR, CDR2 SFDVKD, per germline. This CDR3 has 14 amino acids. The CDR3 DNA sequence: TGTGCCACCAGTGACCTACAGGGTGGGGAGACCCAGTACTTC. The encoded protein is CATSDLQGGETQYF.

The chain employs TRBV5-4 and TRBJ2-5; TRBD2 matches 7 bases. Per the germline V gene, CDR1 is SGHNT and CDR2 is YYREEE (reference sequence). The CDR3 is 16 residues long. V shed 0 bases and J 4 bases; nucleotides not matched to a gene: 9. The CDR3 DNA follows: TGTGCCAGCAGCTTGGGATACGCGGGAGAGGGAGAGACCCAGTACTTC. Its protein is CASSLGYAGEGETQYF.

The chain joins TRBV12-3 or TRBV12-4 to TRBJ1-2, with TRBD1 as a possible D gene (6 bases). V dropped 7 bases and J dropped 3 bases, with 12 bases sitting between them. CDR3 size: 13 residues. Here the CDR3 reads CASTGQPYYGYTF. In nucleotides, the CDR3 is TGTGCCAGCACCGGACAGCCCTACTATGGCTACACCTTC.

Note on this clone: Distinct nucleotide sequences in the sample also encode this CDR3. The V call is TRBV11-2, the J call TRBJ2-7, with 7 bases identical to TRBD1. J was trimmed by 1 base and V by 5 bases; bases with no gene match: 8. Germline loops: CDR1 SGHAT, CDR2 FQNNGV. This CDR3 comprises 15 residues. CDR3 sequence: CASSLNRDSSYEQYF. CDR3 nucleotides: TGTGCCAGCAGCCTAAACCGGGACAGTTCCTACGAGCAGTACTTC.

A few counts support this clone. The chain employs TRBV7-3 and TRBJ2-1, with 7 positions matching TRBD1. This CDR3 is 13 amino acids long. From germline, CDR1 is SGHTA and CDR2 FQGTGA. V dropped 4 bases and J dropped 8; count of bases not matched to a gene: 5. The CDR3: CASSWPGTDEQFF. CDR3 DNA: TGTGCCAGCAGCTGGCCCGGGACAGATGAGCAGTTCTTC.

V gene TRBV6-5 combines with J gene TRBJ2-7; the match to TRBD2 covers 8 bases. The ends lost 6 bases at V and 2 bases at J; junction bases unmatched: 9. CDR1 is MNHEY, CDR2 SVGAGI, per germline. The length of the CDR3 is 15 residues. The CDR3 reads CASRTAGTSPYEQYF. The CDR3 bases are TGTGCCAGCAGGACGGCGGGGACTAGTCCCTACGAGCAGTACTTC.

The genes are TRBV25-1 and TRBJ2-1, with a tentative D call TRBD1 (5 bases). The CDR3 runs 17 residues. V lost 2 bases, J lost 7 bases, and 21 bases lay in between. CDR1 and CDR2 from the germline V gene are MGHDK and SYGVNS. CDR3 region: CASSEPSKGSPGNEQFF. CDR3 sequence (DNA): TGTGCCAGCAGTGAACCCTCCAAAGGTTCCCCAGGGAATGAGCAGTTCTTC. Full variable domain (outside the CDR3, taken from reference TRBV25-1 and TRBJ2-1): EADIYQTPRYLVIGTGKKITLECSQTMGHDKMYWYQQDPGMELHLIHYSYGVNSTEKGDLSSESTVSRIRTEHFPLTLESARPSHTSQYLCASSEPSKGSPGNEQFFGPGTRLTVL.

The rearrangement uses TRBV21-1 and TRBJ2-3; whether TRBD2, the table's D call, matches the DNA was not checked. TRBV21-1 is a pseudogene. The CDR3 length is 17 residues. The CDR3 reads CASSKGPPGLSTDTQYF. The CDR3 nucleotides read TGTGCCAGCAGCAAAGGACCCCCGGGACTGTCCACAGATACGCAGTATTTT.

The J gene is TRBJ1-6, the V gene TRBV6-5; tentative D call: TRBD1 (5 bases). Trimming pared 2 bases from V and 5 bases from J, leaving 13 bases between. This CDR3 is built from 16 residues. CDR1 is MNHEY, CDR2 SVGAGI, per germline. In nucleotides, the CDR3 is TGTGCCAGCAGTTACGGGGTGTGGGGGGATAATTCACCCCTCCACTTT. This translates into CASSYGVWGDNSPLHF.

This chain joins TRBV19 and TRBJ2-7; 9 bases match TRBD1. The CDR3 is made up of 15 amino acids. Unmatched junction bases numbered 11, after V lost 4 bases and J lost 7 bases. Germline V lookup: CDR1 LNHDA, CDR2 SQIVND (reference sequence). CDR3 in amino acids: CASSRGQGPGWEQYF. CDR3 nucleotide sequence: TGTGCCAGTAGTAGGGGACAGGGACCGGGCTGGGAGCAGTACTTC.

The V gene is TRBV15, the J gene TRBJ1-2; no reliable D call. The CDR3 consists of 15 residues. The germline V and J ends were trimmed by 0 bases and 4 bases, with 12 bases remaining between them. Germline values: CDR1 LNHNV, CDR2 YYDKDF (reference sequence). The CDR3 DNA reads TGTGCCACCAGCAGAGAAGCTGAGTCCTTCTATGGCTACACCTTC. Its translation is CATSREAESFYGYTF.

The chain couples TRBV11-2 to TRBJ1-5, with D tentatively TRBD1 (5 bases). V gave up 5 bases and J gave up 5 bases, with 10 bases separating them. There are 13 residues in the CDR3. Germline V lookup: CDR1 SGHAT, CDR2 FQNNGV. CDR3 loop: CASSIDRDQPQHF. The CDR3 DNA follows: TGTGCCAGCAGCATTGACAGAGATCAGCCCCAGCATTTT.

This clone was seen just once. The junction differs from germline at one of its ends, possibly a read error. The CDR3 DNA is TGTGCCAGCAGTTGGACAGATGGCCAGCTCCAGCATTTT. This codes for CASSWTDGQLQHF. The chain is built from TRBV12-3 or TRBV12-4 and TRBJ1-5; possibly TRBD1 for D (6 bases). This CDR3 region has 13 residues.

This rearrangement joins TRBV7-9 to TRBJ1-1; D ambiguous. V lost 5 bases to trimming and J lost 0 bases, with 7 bases between them. CDR3 length: 13 amino acids. Germline values: CDR1 SEHNR, CDR2 FQNEAQ (reference sequence). The DNA of the CDR3 is TGTGCCAGCAGCAGAGGTCTGAACACTGAAGCTTTCTTT. It specifies CASSRGLNTEAFF.